This T cell receptor (beta chain) was captured in a study of OX40 agonist ivuxolimab in advanced cancers. Whole-study context: Ivuxolimab, which is an agonistic anti-OX40 (CD134) antibody, was administered to the patients. Each patient was given ivuxolimab into a vein every 2 weeks, at 0.01 to 10 mg/kg.

V dropped 0 bases and J dropped 0; count of bases not matched to a gene: 12. The V gene's germline CDR1 is LNHNV and CDR2 YYDKDF (reference sequence). CDR3 length: 19 amino acids. Generated by immunoSEQ multiplex PCR, the TCRdb table keeps only in-frame clones and is missing some. In the table there are approximately 80,000 clones, roughly 91% of which are singletons. This sequence was found in an adult with an advanced solid tumor such as melanoma, head and neck, liver or kidney cancer. The chain is built from TRBV15 and TRBJ2-5; 8 bases match TRBD2. The input for sequencing was CD4+ or CD8+ T cells sorted from blood, taken in a trial of the OX40 agonist ivuxolimab. CDR3 loop: CATSRDYGGTSGNQETQYF. The CDR3 coding sequence is TGTGCCACCAGCAGAGATTACGGCGGTACTAGCGGCAACCAAGAGACCCAGTACTTC.